A selection of T cell receptor beta chains follows, all from one sample in a study of naive and memory T cell subsets. TCRdb redid the calling of the UMI-ligation and nested PCR reads with MiXCR, one entry per CDR3 protein. The repertoire consists of over 100,000 distinct CDR3 sequences, with about 14% occurring once and the leading ten covering roughly 2.8%. Material for sequencing was naive CD8+ T cells from blood. All receptors come from a human donor in good health. Both conserved end residues are part of each CDR3. The order of the fields is clone size, V gene, D gene, J gene, CDR3 protein. A D gene is named only where the DNA matches it firmly. Some rows have no size entry. The others give once, few or many, or a class for an expanded clone.

.	TRBV5-6	.	TRBJ1-1	CASSLLRGNTEAFF
.	TRBV13	TRBD1	TRBJ2-4	CASSSRQGIRGDKRDIQYF
few	TRBV2	TRBD2	TRBJ2-1	CASSERLAGSNEQFF
many	TRBV21-1	.	TRBJ2-7	CASSTHYEQYF
few	TRBV2	.	TRBJ2-6	CASSDLRVPGANVLTF
.	TRBV15	TRBD2	TRBJ2-1	CATSRDPAGPIYEQFF
few	TRBV7-2	.	TRBJ2-1	CASSWPQAGVNEQFF
many	TRBV6-5	TRBD1	TRBJ1-2	CASSSDREPLNYGYTF
.	TRBV19	.	TRBJ1-2	CASSPEGDGYGYTF
few	TRBV6-1	.	TRBJ1-2	CASSEWGNYGYTF
.	TRBV7-9	TRBD1	TRBJ2-7	CASSPPGTGYYEQYF
.	TRBV7-3	.	TRBJ2-1	CASSLNGVGNEQFF
.	TRBV13	.	TRBJ2-7	CASSLQLTATREQYF
few	TRBV27	TRBD1	TRBJ2-2	CASSLSGQVSGELFF
few	TRBV30	.	TRBJ2-3	CAWSQDYTDTQYF
.	TRBV19	TRBD1	TRBJ2-7	CASSSPGQDYEQYF
.	TRBV6-2/TRBV6-3	TRBD2	TRBJ2-7	CASSGVAGGYEQYF
few	TRBV27	.	TRBJ1-1	CASSPLPFTEAFF
few	TRBV4-3	.	TRBJ2-7	CASSRLGLNEQYF
few	TRBV11-3	.	TRBJ1-1	CASSFRGMNTEAFF
once	TRBV7-9	.	TRBJ2-7	CARSLGGRYEQYF
once	TRBV2	TRBD1	TRBJ2-3	CASTEGQGIRTQYF
many	TRBV7-8	.	TRBJ2-5	CASSKETQYF
many	TRBV27	.	TRBJ1-1	CASSLRAGAGTEAFF
.	TRBV7-9	.	TRBJ2-1	CASSPLRADEQFF
.	TRBV5-8	.	TRBJ2-3	CASSLLGDTDTQYF
many	TRBV3-1	.	TRBJ2-1	CASSPRAGPTYNEQFF
.	TRBV27	.	TRBJ1-2	CASSLGYASGYTF
many	TRBV7-6	.	TRBJ1-1	CASSLRGLNTEAFF
few	TRBV7-9	TRBD1	TRBJ2-3	CASSLDLARRQGADTQYF
.	TRBV7-2	.	TRBJ2-1	CASSLSDGYNEQFF
many	TRBV20-1	TRBD2	TRBJ2-1	CSASWRESSYNEQFF
.	TRBV20-1	.	TRBJ1-5	CSARTANSNQPQHF
.	TRBV4-3	.	TRBJ1-2	CASSQDEGTYYGYTF